This is a list of T cell receptor beta chains from one sample in a study of blood T cell repertoires in COVID-19. Clones were sequenced by immunoSEQ multiplex PCR, and TCRdb holds only the in-frame ones, with some missing. Of 100,000 to 110,000 clones in the sample, 80% were seen once. Sequencing input: peripheral blood. The receptors come from a man between 65 and 85 years old with active or convalescent COVID-19. The CDR3 runs from the conserved cysteine through the conserved F or W. The D gene is left open where the match is weak. The size of a clone is reported for some rows only, either as once, few or many, or as a class for expanded clones.

J | size | D | V | CDR3 | DNA
TRBJ2-1 | . | . | TRBV11-2 | CASSLGDNEQFF | TGTGCCAGCAGCTTAGGAGATAATGAGCAGTTCTTC
TRBJ2-1 | . | . | TRBV11-2 | CASSTPHEQFF | TGTGCCAGCAGCACACCTCATGAGCAGTTCTTC
TRBJ1-1 | . | . | TRBV7-8 | CASSLPERNTEAFF | TGTGCCAGCAGCCTCCCGGAGCGGAACACTGAAGCTTTCTTT
TRBJ2-1 | . | . | TRBV4-1 | CASSQAGGNYNEQFF | TGCGCCAGCAGCCAAGCCGGGGGAAACTACAATGAGCAGTTCTTC
TRBJ2-3 | . | TRBD1 | TRBV19 | CASSLTGASTDTQYF | TGTGCCAGTAGCTTGACAGGGGCTAGCACAGATACGCAGTATTTT
TRBJ2-7 | . | TRBD1 | TRBV6-5 | CASPKGTDTYEQYF | TGTGCCTCCCCCAAGGGGACAGATACCTACGAGCAGTACTTC
TRBJ1-5 | . | . | TRBV21-1 | CASSTIPQHF | TGTGCCAGCAGCACCATCCCCCAGCATTTT
TRBJ1-2 | . | . | TRBV29-1 | CSVGVGGNYGYTF | TGCAGCGTTGGAGTAGGGGGAAACTATGGCTACACCTTC
TRBJ2-1 | . | TRBD1 | TRBV7-3 | CASSSTGGSYNEQFF | TGTGCCAGCAGCTCGACAGGGGGCTCCTACAATGAGCAGTTCTTC
TRBJ2-7 | . | TRBD1 | TRBV6-5 | CASTVGQGADEQYF | TGTGCCAGCACCGTGGGACAGGGGGCGGACGAGCAGTACTTC
TRBJ2-1 | . | TRBD2 | TRBV28 | CASSLTSVTSGGDEQFF | TGTGCCAGCAGTTTAACGTCGGTCACTAGCGGGGGCGATGAGCAGTTCTTC
TRBJ2-1 | . | . | TRBV4-1 | CASRPQDHNEQFF | TGCGCCAGCAGACCACAGGACCACAATGAGCAGTTCTTC
TRBJ1-2 | . | TRBD1 | TRBV29-1 | CSDLGQGDYGYTF | TGCAGCGACCTCGGACAGGGTGACTATGGCTACACCTTC
TRBJ1-3 | . | . | TRBV5-1 | CASSLAGEGERNTIYF | TGCGCCAGCAGCTTGGCCGGGGAGGGGGAAAGAAACACCATATATTTT
TRBJ1-1 | . | . | TRBV19 | CASSIRGAGAGTEAFF | TGTGCCAGTAGTATAAGGGGCGCAGGGGCGGGCACTGAAGCTTTCTTT
TRBJ2-1 | . | TRBD2 | TRBV3-1/TRBV3-2 | CASSLLAGLYNEQFF | TGTGCCAGCAGCCTACTAGCGGGCCTTTACAATGAGCAGTTCTTC
TRBJ2-5 | . | TRBD1 | TRBV4-3 | CASSQNLQGARETQYF | TGCGCCAGCAGCCAAAACTTACAGGGGGCAAGGGAGACCCAGTACTTC
TRBJ1-2 | few | TRBD1 | TRBV2 | CASSSMTGPNYGYTF | TGTGCCAGCAGCTCCATGACAGGGCCCAACTATGGCTACACCTTC
TRBJ2-5 | . | TRBD2 | TRBV7-6 | CASSRLTGTTEETQYF | TGTGCCAGCAGCCGACTAACCGGGACTACAGAAGAGACCCAGTACTTC
TRBJ1-2 | . | TRBD1 | TRBV28 | CASSFRGRGYTF | TGTGCCAGCAGTTTCAGGGGGCGAGGCTACACCTTC
TRBJ1-6 | . | TRBD1 | TRBV6-5 | CASSSDRVASPLHF | TGTGCCAGCAGTTCGGACAGGGTGGCTTCACCCCTCCACTTT
TRBJ1-1 | . | TRBD1 | TRBV7-9 | CASSGQVNAEAFF | TGTGCCAGCTCCGGACAGGTAAACGCTGAAGCTTTCTTT
TRBJ1-4 | . | TRBD1 | TRBV23-1 | CASSQCGTGGKKLFF | TGCGCCAGCAGTCAGTGCGGGACAGGAGGGAAAAAACTGTTTTTT
TRBJ2-7 | few | TRBD1 | TRBV6-2/TRBV6-3 | CASSYHQTGGREQYF | TGTGCCAGCAGTTACCACCAGACAGGGGGCCGTGAGCAGTACTTC
TRBJ1-4 | . | TRBD1 | TRBV10-3 | CAISDGTGGEEKLFF | TGTGCCATCAGTGACGGGACAGGGGGTGAAGAAAAACTGTTTTTT
TRBJ2-2 | . | TRBD2 | TRBV5-8 | CASSPTGGAEANTGELFF | TGTGCCAGCAGCCCTACGGGAGGCGCAGAAGCGAACACCGGGGAGCTGTTTTTT
TRBJ2-5 | . | . | TRBV10-3 | CAISDGGRETQYF | TGTGCCATCAGTGATGGTGGGAGAGAGACCCAGTACTTC
TRBJ1-2 | . | TRBD1 | TRBV28 | CASSSTGGVNYGYTF | TGTGCCAGCAGCTCTACAGGGGGGGTTAACTATGGCTACACCTTC
TRBJ1-3 | once | . | TRBV21-1 | CASSTLTRVPSGNTIYF | TGTGCCAGCAGCACTTTAACCCGGGTACCCTCTGGAAACACCATATATTTT
TRBJ2-3 | . | . | TRBV24-1 | CATSDLQQPDTQYF | TGTGCCACCAGTGATTTGCAACAGCCAGATACGCAGTATTTT
TRBJ2-7 | . | TRBD2 | TRBV7-9 | CASSLGLAGLSSYEQYF | TGTGCCAGCAGCTTAGGACTAGCGGGGTTGTCCTCCTACGAGCAGTACTTC
TRBJ2-3 | . | . | TRBV6-5 | CASSWGDLAGTQYF | TGTGCCAGCAGTTGGGGGGACCTCGCGGGTACGCAGTATTTT
TRBJ2-2 | . | TRBD1 | TRBV7-3 | CASSLIAGGNTGELFF | TGTGCCAGCAGCTTAATCGCAGGGGGAAACACCGGGGAGCTGTTTTTT
TRBJ2-1 | . | TRBD2 | TRBV7-6 | CASSLISGESYNEQFF | TGTGCCAGCAGCTTAATAAGCGGGGAGTCCTACAATGAGCAGTTCTTC
TRBJ2-2 | . | . | TRBV5-1 | CASSLGQTTGELFF | TGCGCCAGCAGCTTGGGACAAACTACCGGGGAGCTGTTTTTT
TRBJ2-2 | few | TRBD2 | TRBV11-3 | CASSYGLAGGTGELFF | TGTGCCAGCAGCTACGGACTAGCGGGAGGCACCGGGGAGCTGTTTTTT
TRBJ2-7 | . | TRBD1 | TRBV7-2 | CASSRDRFSYEQYF | TGTGCCAGCAGCAGGGACAGGTTCTCCTACGAGCAGTACTTC
TRBJ1-2 | . | . | TRBV5-4 | CASSLGGTQSNYGYTF | TGTGCCAGCAGCTTGGGCGGGACTCAGTCTAACTATGGCTACACCTTC
TRBJ1-2 | . | . | TRBV15 | CATSRVDRNLGYTF | TGTGCCACCAGCAGGGTAGACAGGAACCTTGGCTACACCTTC
TRBJ1-5 | . | . | TRBV19 | CASSIVPPQDHQPQHF | TGTGCCAGTAGTATCGTCCCCCCCCAGGATCATCAGCCCCAGCATTTT
TRBJ1-1 | . | . | TRBV7-2 | CASRDGRAEAFF | TGTGCCAGCAGAGACGGCAGGGCTGAAGCTTTCTTT
TRBJ1-5 | . | TRBD1 | TRBV15 | CATSRDYGQGGNQPQHF | TGTGCCACCAGCAGAGATTACGGACAGGGGGGCAATCAGCCCCAGCATTTT
TRBJ1-2 | many | TRBD1 | TRBV2 | CASSEARQGAYGYTF | TGTGCCAGCAGTGAAGCAAGACAGGGGGCCTATGGCTACACCTTC
TRBJ1-2 | . | . | TRBV12-3/TRBV12-4 | CASSLARGDGYTF | TGTGCCAGCAGTTTAGCCAGGGGTGATGGCTACACCTTC
TRBJ2-7 | few | TRBD1 | TRBV2 | CASRRDRGPYEQYF | TGTGCCAGCAGGAGGGACAGGGGGCCCTACGAGCAGTACTTC
TRBJ1-1 | . | . | TRBV30 | CAWSAIGRYTEAFF | TGTGCCTGGAGTGCCATCGGGAGGTACACTGAAGCTTTCTTT
TRBJ1-5 | . | TRBD1 | TRBV27 | CASSSIRDSSGPQHF | TGTGCCAGCAGTTCGATCCGGGACAGCTCGGGGCCCCAGCATTTT
TRBJ2-1 | . | . | TRBV27 | CASSLDGSSYNEQFF | TGTGCCAGCAGTCTAGACGGAAGCTCCTACAATGAGCAGTTCTTC
TRBJ2-5 | . | . | TRBV7-9 | CASSFQGSKETQYF | TGTGCCAGCAGCTTCCAGGGATCGAAAGAGACCCAGTACTTC